The count of the clone carrying this T cell receptor (beta chain) is one. The CDR3 has 15 amino acids. V was pared by 1 base and J by 4 bases, with 5 bases of the junction left unmatched. Germline V CDR1 and CDR2: SGHRS, YFSETQ. These data belong to a study of blood T cell repertoires in COVID-19. Study-level background: Whether acute or convalescent, the COVID-19 samples came from the United States, Italy and Spain. From T cells, B-cell-depleted T cells, or PBMCs came the material, which was cDNA or gDNA.

Those enrolled in Seattle joined during active infection and were followed longitudinally afterward. Source study methods: By means of reference gene primer amplification, nucleated cell counts were estimated. Repertoires were generated with immunoSEQ multiplex PCR, while TCRdb's copy carries only in-frame clones and drops some. The V and J calls and clone size are taken from that table; D and trimming were inferred from the DNA. Among hundreds of thousands of clones, approximately 92% were seen once, and the ten largest hold roughly 0.84%. This TCR derives from a man younger than 35 with COVID-19, enrolled during active disease. The sample was peripheral blood. This rearrangement joins TRBV5-1 to TRBJ2-3; 8 bases match TRBD2. DNA for the CDR3: TGCGCCAGCAGCTTGTGGGGCGGGGGGTCAGATACGCAGTATTTT. This translates into CASSLWGGGSDTQYF.